These 17 T cell receptor beta chains were sequenced from one sample in a study of OX40 agonist ivuxolimab in advanced cancers. Clones were sequenced by immunoSEQ multiplex PCR, and TCRdb holds only the in-frame ones, with some missing. Of around 63,000 clones listed, 80% to 90% are singletons. The specimen was CD4+ or CD8+ T cells sorted from blood, collected in a trial of the OX40 agonist ivuxolimab. Receptors were obtained from an adult with an advanced solid tumor such as melanoma, head and neck, liver or kidney cancer.

The rearrangement links TRBV5-4 to TRBJ2-1; either TRBD1 or TRBD2 may supply D (5 bases each). Germline CDR1 and CDR2: SGHNT and YYREEE (reference sequence). CDR3 length: 12 residues. V was pared by 4 bases and J by 15 bases, with 17 bases between. CDR3 sequence reads: CASSGVGTVRFF. The CDR3 DNA reads as TGTGCCAGCAGCGGGGTAGGGACCGTGCGGTTCTTC. The full variable domain, its missing parts supplied by reference TRBV5-4 and TRBJ2-1, is ETGVTQSPTHLIKTRGQQVTLRCSSQSGHNTVSWYQQALGQGPQFIFQYYREEENGRGNFPPRFSGLQFPNYSSELNVNALELDDSALYLCASSGVGTVRFFGPGTRLTVL.

The chain has TRBV5-4 and TRBJ1-2; weak D call: TRBD1 (5 bases). Germline assignment: CDR1 SGHNT and CDR2 YYREEE (reference sequence). Trimming took 4 bases from V and 1 from J, leaving 11 bases between them. This CDR3 spans 14 amino acids. The DNA for the CDR3 is TGTGCCAGCAGCACGCAGGGAATTAACTATGGCTACACCTTC. This codes for CASSTQGINYGYTF.

The V call is TRBV9, the J call TRBJ1-3; D ambiguous. Per germline, CDR1 SGDLS and CDR2 YYNGEE. This CDR3 comprises 15 residues. V lost 2 bases, J lost 7 bases, and 16 bases lay in between. The CDR3 nucleotides are TGTGCCAGCAGCGTCGTCGGCTCAACCGGCAACACCATATATTTT. Translating gives CASSVVGSTGNTIYF.

This chain connects TRBV5-6 to TRBJ2-1; 11 bases map to TRBD2. Germline V gives CDR1 SGHDT, CDR2 YYEEEE. The V segment lost 6 bases and the J segment 9 bases; nucleotides outside the gene matches: 11. The CDR3 has 15 residues. CDR3 bases: TGTGCCAGCACCACCCCCACTAGCGGGGGCGCTGAGCAGTTCTTC. Protein sequence: CASTTPTSGGAEQFF.

CDR3 in DNA: TGTGCCAGCAGCCAGGACAGGGGGGATGGGTCTGGGGCCAACGTCCTGACTTTC. It yields the protein CASSQDRGDGSGANVLTF. The genes are TRBV7-9 and TRBJ2-6; TRBD1 agrees at 10 bases. There are 18 residues in the CDR3. The V and J ends lost 5 bases and 1 base, in that order; junction bases with no gene match: 8. CDR1 and CDR2 (germline): SEHNR, FQNEAQ (reference sequence).

CDR3 sequence reads: CASSQEQGAIDYGYTF. CDR3 nucleotide sequence: TGTGCCAGCAGCCAAGAACAGGGGGCAATCGACTATGGCTACACCTTC. J is TRBJ1-2 and V is TRBV4-2, with 9 nucleotides matching TRBD1. Germline CDR1 is LGHNA and CDR2 is YNFKEQ. This CDR3 contains 16 residues. V was clipped by 0 bases and J by 3 bases; unmatched bases: 5.

This clone was observed once. This chain uses TRBV6-6 with TRBJ1-2; D is perhaps TRBD1 (5 bases). The germline V and J ends were trimmed by 6 bases and 4 bases, with 9 bases remaining between them. This CDR3 is built from 12 residues. From germline, CDR1 is MNHNY and CDR2 SVGAGI (reference sequence). The DNA for the CDR3 is TGTGCCAGCAGCCCGGGGGGCTATGGCTACACCTTC. Translated: CASSPGGYGYTF.

V is TRBV10-2 and J is TRBJ2-7; TRBD1 is a possible D gene (5 bases). The CDR3 is 14 amino acids. In germline, CDR1 is WSHSY, CDR2 SAAADI. V lost 1 base to trimming and J lost 3 bases, with 10 bases between them. CDR3: CASSEFGQIYEQYF. CDR3 DNA sequence: TGCGCCAGCAGTGAGTTTGGACAAATCTACGAGCAGTACTTC.

The table lists this clone with a count of one. This chain uses TRBV6-1 with TRBJ1-5; no clear D. The germline CDR1 and CDR2 sequences are MNHNS and SASEGT. V was clipped by 11 bases and J by 4 bases, with 18 bases between them. The length of the CDR3 is 14 residues. The CDR3 DNA is TGTGCCGCATTGAGCCCGGGTCGGAATCAGCCCCAGCATTTT. Amino acid sequence: CAALSPGRNQPQHF.

This chain links TRBV10-3 with TRBJ2-2; TRBD1 aligns across 8 bases. Germline lookup yields CDR1 ENHRY and CDR2 SYGVKD. The CDR3 is 15 residues long. V gave up 6 bases and J gave up 4 bases; unmatched junction bases: 7. CDR3 residues: CAISRQGQSTGELFF. In nucleotides, the CDR3 is TGTGCCATCAGCAGACAGGGGCAGAGCACCGGGGAGCTGTTTTTT.

The chain has TRBV7-3 and TRBJ2-1, with 9 nucleotides matching TRBD2. CDR1 and CDR2 (germline): SGHTA, FQGTGA. The CDR3 runs 15 residues. V was clipped by 5 bases and J by 0 bases; unmatched bases: 2. The CDR3 sequence is CASSPAGGSYNEQFF. In DNA form, the CDR3 reads TGTGCCAGCAGCCCAGCGGGGGGCTCCTACAATGAGCAGTTCTTC.

The chain recombines TRBV20-1 with TRBJ2-7; no clear D. Germline assignment: CDR1 DFQATT and CDR2 SNEGSKA (reference sequence). The CDR3 runs 11 residues. V was cut by 7 bases and J by 1 base, with 8 bases left in between. CDR3 region: CSGSGSYEQYF. Written as DNA, the CDR3 is TGCAGTGGGTCCGGATCCTACGAGCAGTACTTC.

The V gene is TRBV5-6, the J gene TRBJ2-7, with D uncertain. This CDR3 contains 13 residues. Germline lookup yields CDR1 SGHDT and CDR2 YYEEEE. V was cut by 0 bases and J by 1 base, with 5 bases left in between. The CDR3 loop is CASSLGQSYEQYF. CDR3 nucleotide sequence: TGTGCCAGCAGCTTGGGGCAGTCCTACGAGCAGTACTTC.

The chain is built from TRBV27 and TRBJ2-7; 8 nucleotides line up with TRBD1. Germline-derived CDR1 and CDR2 are MNHEY and SMNVEV (reference sequence). This CDR3 comprises 14 residues. Trimming cost V 8 bases and J 2 bases; bases outside gene matches: 8. This chain's CDR3 is CASANRTGTYEQYF. CDR3 sequence (DNA): TGTGCCAGCGCTAACCGGACAGGGACCTACGAGCAGTACTTC.

The CDR3 protein is CASSLPTGEGTDTQYF. DNA of the CDR3: TGTGCCAGCAGTTTACCAACAGGGGAGGGCACAGATACGCAGTATTTT. The V and J genes are TRBV28 and TRBJ2-3; D might be TRBD1 (7 bases). CDR1 is MDHEN, CDR2 SYDVKM, per germline. There are 16 residues in the CDR3. Trimming removed 2 bases from V and 1 base from J, with 13 bases in between.

This chain uses TRBV4-1 with TRBJ2-5; either TRBD1 or TRBD2 may supply D (5 bases each). The length of the CDR3 is 17 residues. Germline CDR1 reads MGHRA; CDR2 reads YSYEKL. Trimming cost V 4 bases and J 1 base, with 19 bases left between them. CDR3 sequence: CASSRQRARDGQETQYF. CDR3 DNA: TGCGCCAGCAGCCGACAACGCGCTCGGGACGGCCAAGAGACCCAGTACTTC.

The chain employs TRBV6-5 and TRBJ2-3, with D perhaps assigned TRBD1 or TRBD2 (6 bases each). Germline assignment: CDR1 MNHEY and CDR2 SVGAGI. Trimming took off 8 bases at V and 5 bases at J, with 20 bases between the two ends. The CDR3 covers 15 residues. This chain's CDR3 is CASCVWGATGDTQYF. The CDR3 DNA reads as TGTGCCAGCTGTGTTTGGGGGGCAACGGGAGATACGCAGTATTTT.